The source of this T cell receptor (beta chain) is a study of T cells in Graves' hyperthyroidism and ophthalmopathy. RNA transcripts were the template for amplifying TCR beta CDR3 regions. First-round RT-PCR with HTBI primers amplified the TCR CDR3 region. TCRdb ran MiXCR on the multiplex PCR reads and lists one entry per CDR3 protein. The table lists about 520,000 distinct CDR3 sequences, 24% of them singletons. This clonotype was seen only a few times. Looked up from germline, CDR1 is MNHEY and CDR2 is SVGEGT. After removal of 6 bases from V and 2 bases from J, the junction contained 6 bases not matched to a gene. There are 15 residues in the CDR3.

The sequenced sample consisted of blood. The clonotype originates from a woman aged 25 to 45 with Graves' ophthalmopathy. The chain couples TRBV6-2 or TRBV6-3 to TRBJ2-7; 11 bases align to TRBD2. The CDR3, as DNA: TGTGCCAGCAGGACCGGGACTAGCGGAGCCTACGAGCAGTACTTC. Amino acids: CASRTGTSGAYEQYF.